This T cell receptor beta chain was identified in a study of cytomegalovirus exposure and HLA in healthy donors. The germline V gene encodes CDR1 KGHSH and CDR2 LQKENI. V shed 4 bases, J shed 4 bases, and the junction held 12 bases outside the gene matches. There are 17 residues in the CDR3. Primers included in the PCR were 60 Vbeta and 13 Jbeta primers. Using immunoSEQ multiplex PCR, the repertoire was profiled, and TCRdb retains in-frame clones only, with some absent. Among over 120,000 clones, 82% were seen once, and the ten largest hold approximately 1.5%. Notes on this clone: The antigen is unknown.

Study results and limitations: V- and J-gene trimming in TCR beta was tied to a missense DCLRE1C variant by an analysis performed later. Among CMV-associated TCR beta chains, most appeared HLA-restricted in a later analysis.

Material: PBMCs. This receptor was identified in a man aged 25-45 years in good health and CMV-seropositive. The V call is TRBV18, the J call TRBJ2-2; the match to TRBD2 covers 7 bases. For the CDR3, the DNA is TGTGCCAGCTCACTCCAGGGAGGGGCCGGAGGCACCGGGGAGCTGTTTTTT. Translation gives CASSLQGGAGGTGELFF.